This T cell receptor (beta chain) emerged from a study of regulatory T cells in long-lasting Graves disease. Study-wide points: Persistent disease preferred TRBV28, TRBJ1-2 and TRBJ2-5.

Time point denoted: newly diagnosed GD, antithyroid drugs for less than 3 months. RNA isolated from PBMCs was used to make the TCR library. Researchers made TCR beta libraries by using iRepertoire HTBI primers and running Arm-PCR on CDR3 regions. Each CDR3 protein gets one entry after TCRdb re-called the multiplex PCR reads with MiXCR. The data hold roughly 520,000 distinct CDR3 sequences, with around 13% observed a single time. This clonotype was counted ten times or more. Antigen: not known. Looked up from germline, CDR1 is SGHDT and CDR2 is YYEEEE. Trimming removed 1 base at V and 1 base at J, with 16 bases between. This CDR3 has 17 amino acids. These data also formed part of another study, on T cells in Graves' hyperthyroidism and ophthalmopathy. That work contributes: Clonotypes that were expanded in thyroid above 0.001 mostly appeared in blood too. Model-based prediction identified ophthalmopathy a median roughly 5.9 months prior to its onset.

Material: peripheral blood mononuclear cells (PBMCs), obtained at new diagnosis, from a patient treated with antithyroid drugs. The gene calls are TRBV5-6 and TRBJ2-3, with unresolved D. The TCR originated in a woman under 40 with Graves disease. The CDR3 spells CASSLSRRRDRTDTQYF. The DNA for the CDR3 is TGTGCCAGCAGCTTGTCCCGTAGGAGAGACCGCACAGATACGCAGTATTTT.